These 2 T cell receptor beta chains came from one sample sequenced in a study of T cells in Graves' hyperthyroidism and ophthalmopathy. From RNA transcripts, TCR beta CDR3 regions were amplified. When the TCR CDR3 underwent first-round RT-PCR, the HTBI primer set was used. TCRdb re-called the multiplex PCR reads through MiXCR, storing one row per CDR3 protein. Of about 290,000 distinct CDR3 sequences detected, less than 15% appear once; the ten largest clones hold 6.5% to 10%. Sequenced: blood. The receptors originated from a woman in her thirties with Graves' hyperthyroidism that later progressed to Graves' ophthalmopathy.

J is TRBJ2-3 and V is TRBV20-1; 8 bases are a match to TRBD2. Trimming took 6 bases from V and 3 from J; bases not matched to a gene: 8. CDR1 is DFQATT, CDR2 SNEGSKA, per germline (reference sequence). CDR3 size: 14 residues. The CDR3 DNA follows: TGCAGTGCCCCACAGAGCGGGAGAACAGATACGCAGTATTTT. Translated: CSAPQSGRTDTQYF.

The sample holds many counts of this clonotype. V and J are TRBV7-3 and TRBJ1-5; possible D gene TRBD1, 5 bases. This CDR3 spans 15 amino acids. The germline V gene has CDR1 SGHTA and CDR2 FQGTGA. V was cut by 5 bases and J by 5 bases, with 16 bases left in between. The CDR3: CASSRRGVIHQPQHF. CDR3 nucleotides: TGTGCCAGCAGCCGTCGGGGGGTAATCCATCAGCCCCAGCATTTT.